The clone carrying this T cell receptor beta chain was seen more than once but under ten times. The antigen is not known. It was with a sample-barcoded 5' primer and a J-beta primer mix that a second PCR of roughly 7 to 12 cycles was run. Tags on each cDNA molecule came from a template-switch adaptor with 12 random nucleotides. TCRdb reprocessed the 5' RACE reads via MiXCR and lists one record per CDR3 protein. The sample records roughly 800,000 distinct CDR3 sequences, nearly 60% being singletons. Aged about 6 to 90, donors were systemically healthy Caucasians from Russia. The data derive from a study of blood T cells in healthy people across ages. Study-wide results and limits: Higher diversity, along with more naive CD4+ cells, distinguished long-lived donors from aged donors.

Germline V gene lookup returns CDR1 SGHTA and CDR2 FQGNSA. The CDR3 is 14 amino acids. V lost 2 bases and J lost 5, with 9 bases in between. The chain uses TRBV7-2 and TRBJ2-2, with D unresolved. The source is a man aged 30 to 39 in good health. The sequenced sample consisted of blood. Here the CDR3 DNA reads TGTGCCAGCAGCTTAATGGGTTTGACCGGGGAGCTGTTTTTT. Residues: CASSLMGLTGELFF. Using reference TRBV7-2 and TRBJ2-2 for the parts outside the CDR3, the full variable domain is GAGVSQSPSNKVTEKGKDVELRCDPISGHTALYWYRQSLGQGLEFLIYFQGNSAPDKSGLPSDRFSAERTGGSVSTLTIQRTQQEDSAVYLCASSLMGLTGELFFGEGSRLTVL.